This TCR beta chain derives from a study of blood T cell repertoires in COVID-19. On the study more broadly: Acute and convalescent COVID-19 specimens originated in the United States, Italy and Spain. PBMCs, B-cell-depleted T cells, or T cells were the source of the cDNA or gDNA that made up the material.

Authors' processing steps: Amplified reference gene primers provided the basis for estimating nucleated cell counts. TCRdb's copy holds only in-frame clones and misses some; the assay was immunoSEQ multiplex PCR. V and J calls and clone size are as listed in that table; D and trimming were resolved from the DNA. The data contain 150,000 or so clones, roughly four fifths of them singletons. There are 15 residues in the CDR3. The germline V gene encodes CDR1 SGHRS and CDR2 YFSETQ. The V end lost 7 bases, the J end lost 1 base, and 18 bases lay between the germline ends. This chain joins TRBV5-1 and TRBJ2-7; D possibly corresponds to TRBD2 (7 bases). The TCR was taken from a human donor with acute or convalescent COVID-19. The donor label of this sample is uncertain. Input material: peripheral blood. The CDR3 DNA reads TGCGCCAGCGGGATCGGGGGGCGAGGGTCCTACGAGCAGTACTTC. It yields the protein CASGIGGRGSYEQYF.